What follows describes a single T cell receptor beta chain. TCRdb's table, derived via immunoSEQ multiplex PCR, lists solely in-frame clones and lacks some. The table records 95,000 to 110,000 clones, around 87% of them present only once. This sample stems from a study of blood T cell repertoires in COVID-19. Study details: Italy, Spain and the United States were the sources of the convalescent and acute COVID-19 samples. Sample material is recorded as cDNA or gDNA derived from T cells, B-cell-depleted T cells, or PBMCs.

The germline CDR1 and CDR2 sequences are SNHLY and FYNNEI. This CDR3 region has 14 residues. The V gene end was trimmed by 6 bases and the J gene end by 2 bases; junction bases not matched to a gene: 7. The V call is TRBV2, the J call TRBJ2-7; 7 bases fit TRBD1. Sequencing was done on a sample of peripheral blood. The sequence derives from a man aged 50 to 59 with acute or convalescent COVID-19. CDR3 in DNA: TGTGCCAGCAGCTTGACAGGGTATACCTACGAGCAGTACTTC. As protein: CASSLTGYTYEQYF.